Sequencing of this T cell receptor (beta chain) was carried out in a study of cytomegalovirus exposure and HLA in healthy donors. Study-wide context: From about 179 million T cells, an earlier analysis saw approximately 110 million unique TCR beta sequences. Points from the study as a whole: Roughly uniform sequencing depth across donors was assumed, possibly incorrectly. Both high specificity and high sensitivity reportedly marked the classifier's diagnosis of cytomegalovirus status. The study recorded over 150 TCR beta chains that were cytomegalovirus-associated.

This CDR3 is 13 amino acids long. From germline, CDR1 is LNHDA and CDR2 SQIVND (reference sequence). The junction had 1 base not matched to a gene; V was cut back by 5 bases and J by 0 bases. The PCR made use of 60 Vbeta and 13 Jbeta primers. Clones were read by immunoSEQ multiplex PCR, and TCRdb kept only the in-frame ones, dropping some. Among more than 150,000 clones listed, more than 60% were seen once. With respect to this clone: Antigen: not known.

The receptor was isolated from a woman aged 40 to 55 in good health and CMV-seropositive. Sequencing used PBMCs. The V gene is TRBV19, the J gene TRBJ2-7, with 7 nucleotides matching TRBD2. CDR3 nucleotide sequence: TGTGCCAGTAGTGGGGACTACTCCTACGAGCAGTACTTC. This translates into CASSGDYSYEQYF.